Each of the 28 T cell receptor beta chains below was sequenced from the same sample in a study of cytomegalovirus exposure and HLA in healthy donors. Primers: 60 Vbeta forward and 13 Jbeta reverse. Assay used: immunoSEQ multiplex PCR; TCRdb lists only in-frame clones, some missing. This table holds under 95,000 clones, approximately 79% found once. The sample was PBMCs. These TCRs come from a woman between 40 and 50 years old in good health and CMV-seropositive.

This chain links TRBV5-1 with TRBJ1-6; no firm D call. Germline CDR1 is SGHRS and CDR2 is YFSETQ. Trimming shortened V by 3 bases and J by 0 bases, and 10 bases separated the two germline ends. The CDR3 length is 16 residues. The DNA for the CDR3 is TGCGCCAGCAGCTCCTTGGAGAGCTCCTATAATTCACCCCTCCACTTT. This encodes CASSSLESSYNSPLHF.

The chain has TRBV6-1 and TRBJ1-1, with D perhaps matching TRBD1 (6 bases). Deletions cut 11 bases from V and 5 bases from J, with 15 bases between. Per the germline V gene, CDR1 is MNHNS and CDR2 is SASEGT. The CDR3 runs 12 residues. CDR3 in DNA: TGTGCCCCGACGGCGGGGGCAACTGAAGCTTTCTTT. The encoded protein is CAPTAGATEAFF.

V usage is TRBV7-7 and J usage is TRBJ2-2; 8 bases are shared with TRBD1. CDR3 length equals 15 residues. The V and J ends lost 5 bases and 4 bases, in that order; junction bases with no gene match: 6. Germline lookup yields CDR1 SSHAT and CDR2 FNYEAQ (reference sequence). The CDR3 spells CASSASRGPTGELFF. The DNA of the CDR3 is TGTGCCAGCAGCGCGTCCAGGGGGCCCACCGGGGAGCTGTTTTTT.

V usage is TRBV4-2 and J usage is TRBJ2-1, with 12 positions matching TRBD2. The CDR3 consists of 17 residues. Germline trimming cut 0 bases from V and 0 bases from J; bases unmatched to any gene: 0. CDR1 is LGHNA and CDR2 is YNFKEQ in the germline V gene. The CDR3 here is CASSQETSGGSYNEQFF. The CDR3 DNA sequence: TGTGCCAGCAGCCAAGAGACTAGCGGGGGCTCCTACAATGAGCAGTTCTTC.

This chain joins TRBV5-4 and TRBJ2-3, with D possibly matching TRBD1 (5 bases). The germline V gene encodes CDR1 SGHNT and CDR2 YYREEE (reference sequence). V dropped 4 bases and J dropped 3 bases, with 21 bases sitting between them. CDR3 length: 17 residues. CDR3 DNA: TGTGCCAGCAGCCCTAAACCTAGGGGAAAGCTTACAGATACGCAGTATTTT. It yields the protein CASSPKPRGKLTDTQYF. Variable domain in full (rest from reference TRBV5-4 and TRBJ2-3): ETGVTQSPTHLIKTRGQQVTLRCSSQSGHNTVSWYQQALGQGPQFIFQYYREEENGRGNFPPRFSGLQFPNYSSELNVNALELDDSALYLCASSPKPRGKLTDTQYFGPGTRLTVL.

V is TRBV7-3 and J is TRBJ2-3, with TRBD2 matching over 7 bases. The length of the CDR3 is 15 residues. The germline gives CDR1 SGHTA, CDR2 FQGTGA. After removal of 1 base from V and 4 bases from J, the junction contained 5 bases not matched to a gene. CDR3 nucleotide sequence: TGTGCCAGCAGCTTAAGTCGGGGGGACTCAGATACGCAGTATTTT. Protein: CASSLSRGDSDTQYF. The full variable domain, rest sourced from reference TRBV7-3 and TRBJ2-3, is GAGVSQTPSNKVTEKGKYVELRCDPISGHTALYWYRQSLGQGPEFLIYFQGTGAADDSGLPNDRFFAVRPEGSVSTLKIQRTERGDSAVYLCASSLSRGDSDTQYFGPGTRLTVL.

The genes are TRBV21-1 and TRBJ1-1; TRBD1 reflects the table's D call only, with no check against the DNA. TRBV21-1 constitutes a pseudogene. This CDR3 has 16 amino acids. CDR3 protein: CASSNNQGAMNTEAFF. The DNA of the CDR3 is TGTGCCAGCAGCAATAATCAGGGGGCTATGAACACTGAAGCTTTCTTT.

Here the CDR3 reads CASSRNGSYEQYF. CDR3 nucleotide sequence: TGTGCCAGCAGCCGAAACGGGTCCTACGAGCAGTACTTC. V gene TRBV11-3 combines with J gene TRBJ2-7; D is uncertain. In germline, CDR1 is SGHNT, CDR2 YENEEA. The CDR3 covers 13 residues. The germline V and J ends were trimmed by 5 bases and 1 base, with 9 bases remaining between them.

The chain employs TRBV5-1 and TRBJ1-1; weak D call: TRBD1 (5 bases). CDR1 and CDR2 (germline): SGHRS, YFSETQ. V gave up 2 bases and J gave up 1 base, with 6 bases separating them. The CDR3 covers 13 residues. In DNA, the CDR3 is TGCGCCAGCAGCTTTACAGGGAACACTGAAGCTTTCTTT. This gives the protein CASSFTGNTEAFF.

The chain joins TRBV5-1 to TRBJ2-1; 14 bases are shared with TRBD2. Losses at the gene ends were 4 bases for V and 7 bases for J; bases not matched to a gene: 4. This CDR3 comprises 15 residues. The V gene's germline CDR1 is SGHRS and CDR2 YFSETQ. CDR3 sequence (DNA): TGCGCCAGCAGCACGAGACTAGCGGGGGGGAATGAGCAGTTCTTC. It encodes CASSTRLAGGNEQFF.

This clone occurred a few times. V and J are TRBV5-1 and TRBJ2-1, with D maybe TRBD1 (6 bases). CDR1 SGHRS and CDR2 YFSETQ come from the germline V gene. Trimming took off 4 bases at V and 5 bases at J, with 10 bases between the two ends. The CDR3 consists of 13 residues. DNA for the CDR3: TGCGCCAGCAGCCCTGGGGGCGACAATGAGCAGTTCTTC. It is translated as CASSPGGDNEQFF.

This chain's CDR3 is CASSLTDSNEQFF. CDR3 coding DNA: TGTGCCAGCAGCTTAACCGACAGCAATGAGCAGTTCTTC. This chain joins TRBV7-7 and TRBJ2-1; D may be TRBD1 (5 bases). The CDR3 is 13 amino acids. V lost 2 bases, J lost 6 bases, and 8 bases lay in between. Germline CDR1 reads SSHAT; CDR2 reads FNYEAQ (reference sequence).

V gene TRBV30 combines with J gene TRBJ2-5; the match to TRBD2 covers 9 bases. Germline-derived CDR1 and CDR2 are GTSNPN and SVGIG (reference sequence). The V and J ends lost 5 bases and 5 bases, in that order; junction bases with no gene match: 6. This CDR3 region has 13 residues. CDR3: CAWGRGGEETQYF. The CDR3 DNA is TGTGCCTGGGGGCGGGGGGGCGAGGAGACCCAGTACTTC.

The chain couples TRBV9 to TRBJ2-5; TRBD2 is a possible D gene (6 bases). The germline V gene has CDR1 SGDLS and CDR2 YYNGEE. This CDR3 contains 17 residues. Trimming took 3 bases from V and 1 from J, leaving 19 bases between them. The CDR3 region is CASSAHGWGEAQETQYF. CDR3 DNA sequence: TGTGCCAGCAGCGCCCATGGCTGGGGGGAGGCCCAAGAGACCCAGTACTTC.

This clone was counted only a few times. The chain carries TRBV6-6 and TRBJ1-5; 9 bases are a match to TRBD1. Germline V gene sequence: CDR1 MNHNY, CDR2 SVGAGI (reference sequence). The CDR3 runs to 14 residues. The trim removed 5 bases at V and 4 bases at J, leaving 3 bases unmatched. Here the CDR3 DNA reads TGTGCCAGCAGTAAGGACAGGGGAAATCAGCCCCAGCATTTT. Translating it yields CASSKDRGNQPQHF.

The chain links TRBV7-9 to TRBJ1-1; TRBD1 is a possible D gene (5 bases). Trimming cost V 5 bases and J 0 bases, with 16 bases left between them. From germline, CDR1 is SEHNR and CDR2 FQNEAQ (reference sequence). The CDR3 totals 16 residues. The CDR3 DNA is TGTGCCAGCAGCCCAGGGATAGGAACCATGAACACTGAAGCTTTCTTT. It is translated as CASSPGIGTMNTEAFF.

The chain joins TRBV6-1 to TRBJ1-2; D remains unclear. V was trimmed by 2 bases and J by 4 bases, leaving 14 bases between them. This CDR3 is 15 amino acids long. Germline V gene sequence: CDR1 MNHNS, CDR2 SASEGT. In DNA form, the CDR3 reads TGTGCCAGCAGTGAAATGGCAGGCCCAAGCTATGGCTACACCTTC. Translating it yields CASSEMAGPSYGYTF.

V usage is TRBV5-1 and J usage is TRBJ1-1; D gene uncertain. The CDR3 totals 13 residues. The germline V gene has CDR1 SGHRS and CDR2 YFSETQ. The germline V and J ends were trimmed by 0 bases and 1 base, with 4 bases remaining between them. Here the CDR3 reads CASSLGGNTEAFF. CDR3 in DNA: TGCGCCAGCAGCTTGGGAGGGAACACTGAAGCTTTCTTT.

CDR3 in amino acids: CASSIEGGDGEKLFF. In DNA, the CDR3 is TGTGCCAGCAGCATAGAGGGAGGGGACGGTGAAAAACTGTTTTTT. The chain couples TRBV9 to TRBJ1-4; D may be TRBD1 (5 bases). The CDR3 consists of 15 residues. Looked up from germline, CDR1 is SGDLS and CDR2 is YYNGEE. Deletions cut 4 bases from V and 7 bases from J, with 17 bases between.

CDR3 sequence: CASSGDRGTGAFF. CDR3 in DNA: TGTGCCAGCAGTGGGGACAGAGGAACGGGCGCTTTCTTT. The chain employs TRBV2 and TRBJ1-1, with 7 positions matching TRBD1. CDR3 length equals 13 residues. CDR1 SNHLY and CDR2 FYNNEI come from the germline V gene. With V trimmed by 4 bases and J by 11 bases, 10 bases remained unmatched.

This clone has a single count. J is TRBJ2-5 and V is TRBV7-8, with 7 bases fitting TRBD1. The germline V gene encodes CDR1 SGHVS and CDR2 FQNEAQ. The junction had 10 bases not matched to a gene; V was cut back by 8 bases and J by 1 base. The CDR3 spans 15 residues. CDR3 protein: CASSRGRVGQETQYF. In nucleotides, the CDR3 is TGTGCCAGCTCAAGGGGGCGAGTGGGCCAAGAGACCCAGTACTTC. Looking up the rest from reference TRBV7-8 and TRBJ2-5 gives the full variable domain: GAGVSQSPRYKVAKRGQDVALRCDPISGHVSLFWYQQALGQGPEFLTYFQNEAQLDKSGLPSDRFFAERPEGSVSTLKIQRTQQEDSAVYLCASSRGRVGQETQYFGPGTRLLVL.

The DNA for the CDR3 is TGCGCCAGCAGCTTCAGCCCTAGCCTCGATGAGCAGTTCTTC. Its translation: CASSFSPSLDEQFF. The rearrangement uses TRBV5-1 and TRBJ2-1; weak D call: TRBD2 (5 bases). Deletions cut 2 bases from V and 8 bases from J, with 14 bases between. The CDR3 contains 14 residues. In germline, CDR1 is SGHRS, CDR2 YFSETQ.

This clone appeared a few times. The chain is built from TRBV9 and TRBJ2-1, with TRBD2 matching 8 bases. Per the germline V gene, CDR1 is SGDLS and CDR2 is YYNGEE. The CDR3 loop spans 16 amino acids. Unmatched junction bases numbered 7, after V lost 0 bases and J lost 5 bases. The CDR3 nucleotides read TGTGCCAGCAGCGTAGGAGGTAGCGGGGAGGACAATGAGCAGTTCTTC. Amino acid sequence: CASSVGGSGEDNEQFF.

The chain combines TRBV6-1 with TRBJ1-1; tentative D call: TRBD1 (5 bases). Germline V gives CDR1 MNHNS, CDR2 SASEGT. V was pared by 4 bases and J by 10 bases, with 13 bases between. The CDR3 has 12 residues. CDR3 protein: CASSAEGRGAFF. The CDR3 DNA sequence: TGTGCCAGCAGTGCTGAGGGGCGGGGAGCTTTCTTT.

In its sample, this clone is medium-sized. This chain uses TRBV5-4 with TRBJ2-7, with D possibly TRBD1 on 5 matching bases. Trimming stripped 4 bases from V and 7 bases from J, with 18 bases between. The CDR3 extends over 14 amino acids. Germline CDR1 and CDR2: SGHNT and YYREEE (reference sequence). Written as DNA, the CDR3 is TGTGCCAGCAGCCCTTTAGGAAACCGACAGGAGCAGTACTTC. It yields the protein CASSPLGNRQEQYF. The variable domain in full, with the rest retrieved from reference TRBV5-4 and TRBJ2-7, is ETGVTQSPTHLIKTRGQQVTLRCSSQSGHNTVSWYQQALGQGPQFIFQYYREEENGRGNFPPRFSGLQFPNYSSELNVNALELDDSALYLCASSPLGNRQEQYFGPGTRLTVT.

The chain couples TRBV10-3 to TRBJ1-1; TRBD1 matches 8 bases. Germline V gene lookup returns CDR1 ENHRY and CDR2 SYGVKD. The length of the CDR3 is 14 residues. The V and J ends lost 6 bases and 3 bases, in that order; junction bases with no gene match: 6. CDR3 DNA sequence: TGTGCCATCAGCTCTGACAGGGGAGACACTGAAGCTTTCTTT. Its translation is CAISSDRGDTEAFF.

The chain has TRBV5-6 and TRBJ2-3, with D possibly TRBD2 on 6 matching bases. This CDR3 has 15 amino acids. Trimming shortened V by 2 bases and J by 0 bases, and 10 bases separated the two germline ends. In germline, CDR1 is SGHDT, CDR2 YYEEEE. CDR3 sequence: CASSFSGSSTDTQYF. Here the CDR3 DNA reads TGTGCCAGCAGCTTTAGCGGCTCTAGCACAGATACGCAGTATTTT.

This chain links TRBV4-2 with TRBJ1-1; 7 nucleotides agree with TRBD1. The length of the CDR3 is 15 residues. J gave up 0 bases and V 1 base, and 2 bases lay outside the gene matches. Germline V lookup: CDR1 LGHNA, CDR2 YNFKEQ. Here the CDR3 DNA reads TGTGCCAGCAGCCAAGCGGACAGGCTGAACACTGAAGCTTTCTTT. Amino acid sequence: CASSQADRLNTEAFF.